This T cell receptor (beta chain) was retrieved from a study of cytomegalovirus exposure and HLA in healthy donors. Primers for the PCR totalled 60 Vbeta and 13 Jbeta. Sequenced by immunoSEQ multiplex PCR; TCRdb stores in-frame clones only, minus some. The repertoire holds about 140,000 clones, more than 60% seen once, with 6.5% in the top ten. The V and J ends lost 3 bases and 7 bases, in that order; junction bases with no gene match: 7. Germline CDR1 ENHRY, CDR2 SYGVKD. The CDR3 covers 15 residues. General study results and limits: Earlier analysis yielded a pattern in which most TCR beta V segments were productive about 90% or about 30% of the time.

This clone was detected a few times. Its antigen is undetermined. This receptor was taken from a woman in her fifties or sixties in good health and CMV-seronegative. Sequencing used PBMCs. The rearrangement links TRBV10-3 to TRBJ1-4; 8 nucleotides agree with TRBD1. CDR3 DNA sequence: TGTGCCATCAGTGACCGACAGGGGACGGGTGAAAAACTGTTTTTT. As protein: CAISDRQGTGEKLFF.